This TCR beta chain was captured in a study of T cell clones after liver transplantation. Sequencing used immunoSEQ multiplex PCR; TCRdb keeps in-frame clones, though not all of them. The sample contains about 72,000 clones, about 88% of which appear only once. Germline V gene sequence: CDR1 SGHNT, CDR2 YENEEA. Trimming cost V 0 bases and J 0 bases; bases outside gene matches: 2. The CDR3 runs 16 residues. This sample comprised CD4+ T cells from blood, obtained before liver transplant. This TCR came from a human donor who received a liver transplant. This chain links TRBV11-3 with TRBJ2-7, with 10 bases fitting TRBD1. The CDR3 region is CASSLDGQGVSYEQYF. The CDR3, as DNA: TGTGCCAGCAGCTTAGACGGACAGGGGGTCTCCTACGAGCAGTACTTC.